This T cell receptor (beta chain) was recorded in a study of blood T cell repertoires in COVID-19. Study-level information: The cDNA or gDNA used as material had been derived from T cells, B-cell-depleted T cells, or PBMCs.

Generated by immunoSEQ multiplex PCR, the TCRdb table keeps only in-frame clones and is missing some. The sample lists a few hundred thousand clones, 88% occurring once. The CDR3 length is 13 residues. V lost 8 bases and J lost 5; bases outside the gene matches: 8. Germline values: CDR1 MNHEY, CDR2 SVGAGI. This clone was detected once. The study recruited people aged roughly 18 to 89 years across some 23 US areas. Sequences were obtained from PBMCs or T cells enriched from blood (not recorded which). The source of this sequence is a woman in her thirties who had been exposed to COVID-19. The chain carries TRBV6-5 and TRBJ2-7, with 8 bases that match TRBD1. The CDR3 is CASSRTGKHEQYF. CDR3 DNA: TGTGCCAGCTCGAGGACAGGGAAACACGAGCAGTACTTC.